This T cell receptor (beta chain) was recorded in a study of CD8 T cells in Susac syndrome (dated by TCRdb to between 2018 and 2020). General notes on the study: Among the Susac syndrome patients who were sequenced, clinically active disease was present in six and clinical remission was observed in 8 or 9. Repertoire sequencing was used to test whether CD8+ T cell activation and differentiation in Susac syndrome was antigen driven. Susac syndrome patients were therapy-naive, on corticosteroids (some also receiving IVIg), or on IVIg alone at blood withdrawal.

RNA was extracted using the RNeasy kit, and roughly 0.5 to 1 ug of the RNA was reverse transcribed with random hexamers. The immunoSEQ multiplex PCR assay, covering 54 Vbeta and 13 Jbeta segments, was used to amplify TCR beta CDR3 regions. Bias from PCR amplification was corrected by using a synthetic template baseline for primer optimization and for computational correction. The original pipeline was this. Reads were annotated to V, D and J genes according to IMGT and were analyzed with immunoSEQ Analyzer, with only productive sequences retained. To calculate clonality, Shannon entropy was normalized by log2 of the number of productive unique sequences and then subtracted from one. Public and private clones were assessed among the 100 most prevalent clones of each patient and control. Susac-specific clones were defined as absent from healthy and MS cohorts, 1052 published viral clones and other ImmuneACCESS disease sequences. Using fastp trimming at Q25 and MiXCR clonotype assembly, TCRdb reanalyzed the public sequencing data and kept in-frame beta chains. Every distinct CDR3 protein forms one entry, paired with its most common genes and DNA. V and J calls and clone size were set by TCRdb, not the authors. This sample gives under 200,000 distinct CDR3 sequences in total; 91% of them show up just once. The ten largest make up about 0.1% of the sample.

V sheds 1 base and J sheds 0 bases, leaving 10 bases between their ends. The CDR3 has 16 amino acids, counting the end cysteine and phenylalanine. The entry retains the CDR3 DNA only, 48 bases that are in frame from base 1. In the germline V gene, CDR1 corresponds to MGHRA and CDR2 to YSYEKL. Points the paper makes about the study in general: The number of individuals in the TCR sequencing and HLA analysis was acknowledged as relatively small. The CD4+ T cell repertoire of patients with Susac syndrome showed no detectable clonal expansion.

In the case of this clonotype: The specificity of this receptor is unknown. No clone much larger than this one lies a single base away; base qualities are absent.

Peripheral blood CD8+ and CD4+ T cells from healthy donors, Susac syndrome patients and multiple sclerosis patients were profiled using high-throughput TCR beta sequencing. The Susac syndrome patients fulfilled recently defined diagnostic criteria for either definite or probable disease. Bulk CD8+ and CD4+ T cells were purified by magnetic negative isolation, while CD8+ TEMRA cells were enriched using FACS. Blood was drawn into EDTA tubes, processed within 24 hours, and PBMCs were isolated by density gradient centrifugation. PBMCs destined for TCR sequencing were cryopreserved in liquid nitrogen and later thawed in a 37 °C water bath. The sorted or isolated CD4+, CD8+ and CD8+ TEMRA cells had a purity of 90% or higher.

This TCR derives from a human donor with Susac syndrome. The sequenced sample consisted of CD4+ T cells from PBMCs. The rearranged segments are TRBV4-1 and TRBJ1-5; no D segment can be confidently identified. The CDR3 corresponds to CASSQGWADSNQPQHF. The sequenced DNA is TGCGCCAGCAGCCAAGGGTGGGCAGATAGCAATCAGCCCCAGCATTTT.